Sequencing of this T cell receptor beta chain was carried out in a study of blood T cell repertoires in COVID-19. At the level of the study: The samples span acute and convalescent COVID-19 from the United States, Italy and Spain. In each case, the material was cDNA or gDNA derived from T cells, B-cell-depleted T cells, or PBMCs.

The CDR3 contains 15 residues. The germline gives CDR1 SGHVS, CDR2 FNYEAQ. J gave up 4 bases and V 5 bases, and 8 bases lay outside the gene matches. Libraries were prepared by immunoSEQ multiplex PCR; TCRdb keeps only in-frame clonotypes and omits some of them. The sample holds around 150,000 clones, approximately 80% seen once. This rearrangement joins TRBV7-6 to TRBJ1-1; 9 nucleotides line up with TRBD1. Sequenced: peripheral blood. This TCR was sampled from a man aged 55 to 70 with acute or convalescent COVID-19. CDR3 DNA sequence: TGTGCCAGCAGCGTACAGGGGGCGGGGAGCACTGAAGCTTTCTTT. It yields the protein CASSVQGAGSTEAFF.